Listed below are T cell receptor beta chains from one sample, sequenced in a study of cytomegalovirus exposure and HLA in healthy donors. TCRdb's copy holds only in-frame clones and misses some; the assay was immunoSEQ multiplex PCR. Here the sample spans some 180,000 clones, 84% being singletons. Sequenced input: PBMCs. These receptor sequences come from a girl aged 2-10 years in good health and CMV-seropositive. The CDR3 runs from the conserved cysteine through the conserved F or W. A D gene is named only where the DNA matches it firmly. Size tells how often a clone was seen (once, few, many) or the class of an expanded clone, and some rows leave it out.

J gene	clone size	D gene	V gene	CDR3 DNA	CDR3 protein
TRBJ1-6	once	TRBD1	TRBV6-1	TGTGCCAGCAGCGGACAGGGCGGTAATTCACCCCTCCACTTT	CASSGQGGNSPLHF
TRBJ1-4	NA	NA	TRBV21-1	TGTGCCAGCAGCAAAGACCCCGGACAGGCAACTAATGAAAAACTGTTTTTT	CASSKDPGQATNEKLFF
TRBJ1-5	NA	NA	TRBV6-1	TGTGCCAGCAGTTTCGGGGGGGCCGGCAATCAGCCCCAGCATTTT	CASSFGGAGNQPQHF
TRBJ1-5	NA	TRBD1	TRBV2	TGTGCCAGCAGTGAAGGCAGGGGGCACCAGCCCCAGCATTTT	CASSEGRGHQPQHF
TRBJ2-3	NA	NA	TRBV9	TGTGCCAGCAGCGTATCGGGGGGCCGGGAAGATACGCAGTATTTT	CASSVSGGREDTQYF
TRBJ1-1	NA	TRBD1	TRBV27	TGTGCCAGCAGGACAGGGTTGAACACTGAAGCTTTCTTT	CASRTGLNTEAFF
TRBJ1-3	few	TRBD1	TRBV4-1	TGCGCCAGCAGCCAAGTAGGCGGGACAGGGGCCGCTGGAAACACCATATATTTT	CASSQVGGTGAAGNTIYF
TRBJ2-3	few	NA	TRBV10-3	TGTGCCATCGAAGAGTCCGGCACAGATACGCAGTATTTT	CAIEESGTDTQYF
TRBJ2-3	NA	NA	TRBV5-1	TGCGCCAGCAGCTCCGGGTCCACAGATACGCAGTATTTT	CASSSGSTDTQYF
TRBJ2-7	NA	TRBD2	TRBV25-1	TGTGCCAGCAGTGAAAGGCTAGCGGGCGCCCAATCCTACGAGCAGTACTTC	CASSERLAGAQSYEQYF
TRBJ2-7	few	TRBD1	TRBV4-1	TGCGCCAGCAGCCTCCGGGACAGGGAATACGAGCAGTACTTC	CASSLRDREYEQYF
TRBJ2-2	NA	TRBD2	TRBV19	TGTGCCAGTATTATCCGGGGGGGCGTTGTCTCCGGGGAGCTGTTTTTT	CASIIRGGVVSGELFF
TRBJ1-1	once	NA	TRBV7-6	TGTGCCAGCAGCTTAATCCTTGGAGGGGCGAACACTGAAGCTTTCTTT	CASSLILGGANTEAFF
TRBJ2-1	NA	TRBD2	TRBV4-1	TGCGCCAGCAGCCAACCCGGACTAGCGGGGTTCAATGAGCAGTTCTTC	CASSQPGLAGFNEQFF
TRBJ2-7	once	NA	TRBV28	TGTGCCAGCAGCGACAACGAGCAGTACTTC	CASSDNEQYF
TRBJ1-2	NA	TRBD1	TRBV6-4	TGTGCCAGCAGTGAAATGGAGGGGGCGAGAGGCTACACCTTC	CASSEMEGARGYTF
TRBJ2-6	NA	NA	TRBV9	TGTGCCAGCAGCGTAGCGGGGGCTGGGGCCAACGTCCTGACTTTC	CASSVAGAGANVLTF
TRBJ2-2	few	TRBD2	TRBV5-1	TGCGCCAGCAGCTATTTAGCGGGGCGCAACACCGGGGAGCTGTTTTTT	CASSYLAGRNTGELFF
TRBJ1-4	NA	TRBD1	TRBV5-6	TGTGCCAGCAGCTCGACCGGGACAGGGAGTGAAAAACTGTTTTTT	CASSSTGTGSEKLFF
TRBJ2-7	NA	NA	TRBV9	TGTGCCAGCAGCCCAGGGGGGAGCTCCTACGAGCAGTACTTC	CASSPGGSSYEQYF
TRBJ1-1	few	NA	TRBV10-1	TGCGCCAGCAGTGAGTATAGTTTTGTTAGCGAGAACACTGAAGCTTTCTTT	CASSEYSFVSENTEAFF
TRBJ2-3	NA	NA	TRBV13	TGTGCCAGCAGCTCGGCGGGCTTCACCCACCCAGATACGCAGTATTTT	CASSSAGFTHPDTQYF
TRBJ2-3	NA	TRBD2	TRBV28	TGTGCCAGCAGGACTAGCGGGAGTGGTACAGATACGCAGTATTTT	CASRTSGSGTDTQYF
TRBJ1-2	once	TRBD1	TRBV5-4	TGTGCCAGCAGCTTGCAGGGACAGGGTATGGGCTACACCTTC	CASSLQGQGMGYTF
TRBJ2-7	NA	TRBD2	TRBV9	TGTGCCAGCAGCGCTGGGGGGGAGACACTTCGCGTGCAGTACTTC	CASSAGGETLRVQYF
TRBJ2-3	NA	NA	TRBV2	TGTGCCAGCAGTGAAATTAGGGGAGGTGCAGATACGCAGTATTTT	CASSEIRGGADTQYF
TRBJ2-3	NA	NA	TRBV5-4	TGTGCCAGCAGCTTGGAGGCGGGAAACACAGATACGCAGTATTTT	CASSLEAGNTDTQYF
TRBJ2-4	NA	NA	TRBV7-2	TGTGCCAGCAGCTTAGATGCAGTGTCCAACATTCAGTACTTC	CASSLDAVSNIQYF
TRBJ2-2	NA	NA	TRBV9	TGTGCCAGCAGCGTAGACGGGGCTAGCGCTAATGGGGAGCTGTTTTTT	CASSVDGASANGELFF
TRBJ2-5	NA	NA	TRBV4-2	TGTGCCAGCAGCCCAGTGATTATGGGCGGGGAGAGGGAAGAGACCCAGTACTTC	CASSPVIMGGEREETQYF
TRBJ1-1	few	NA	TRBV5-1	TGCGCCAGCAGCTTGAACCCAGGGGTCCCTGAAGCTTTCTTT	CASSLNPGVPEAFF
TRBJ2-7	NA	TRBD2	TRBV5-4	TGTGCCAGCAGCTTGCCTAGCGGGATGGGGGAGCAGTACTTC	CASSLPSGMGEQYF
TRBJ1-1	NA	NA	TRBV20-1	TGCAGTGCTAGAGATCGGGTCTCAGCTTTCTTT	CSARDRVSAFF
TRBJ2-3	NA	TRBD2	TRBV7-9	TGTGCCAGCAGCTTAGGAGGGGGCGGCGGGAGGGCCTTGAATACGCAGTATTTT	CASSLGGGGGRALNTQYF
TRBJ2-1	NA	NA	TRBV9	TGTGCCAGCAGCGTAGTTGGGGCCAGCTCCTACAATGAGCAGTTCTTC	CASSVVGASSYNEQFF
TRBJ2-3	NA	TRBD2	TRBV4-2	TGTGCCAGCAGCCAAGATAGGGTCGGACTAGCGTTTGGCACAGATACGCAGTATTTT	CASSQDRVGLAFGTDTQYF
TRBJ1-5	NA	NA	TRBV28	TGTGCCAGCAGTTTAATCGGACGGGATAATCAGCCCCAGCATTTT	CASSLIGRDNQPQHF
TRBJ1-2	NA	NA	TRBV7-3	TGTGCCAGCAGCTTAACGCGGACAAGCAACTATGGCTACACCTTC	CASSLTRTSNYGYTF
TRBJ1-1	NA	NA	TRBV5-1	TGCGCCAGCAGCTTGATTAAATTTGGGACTAACACTGAAGCTTTCTTT	CASSLIKFGTNTEAFF
TRBJ2-7	few	TRBD1	TRBV6-5	TGTGCCAGCAGTTACCTCAGGGGGAGCGAGCAGTACTTC	CASSYLRGSEQYF
TRBJ1-5	few	NA	TRBV6-6	TGTGCCAGCAGTTACATAGGGGATGGTCAGCCCCAGCATTTT	CASSYIGDGQPQHF
TRBJ2-7	NA	NA	TRBV29-1	TGCAGCGTTGAGTCGGGAGATTACGAGCAGTACTTC	CSVESGDYEQYF
TRBJ1-2	NA	TRBD1	TRBV18	TGTGCCAGCTCACCAGAGGGGGCTGGCTACACCTTC	CASSPEGAGYTF
TRBJ1-2	NA	TRBD1	TRBV5-1	TGCGCCAGCTCACCGGGACAGGGCTCTCAGGGCTACACCTTC	CASSPGQGSQGYTF
TRBJ1-2	NA	TRBD1	TRBV14	TGTGCCAGCAGCCAAGATTGGACAGGGGGGCGCTACACCTTC	CASSQDWTGGRYTF